These 8 T cell receptor beta chains were sequenced from one sample in a study of T cells expressing NK-cell markers (dated by TCRdb to the early 2020s). The library was built by means of 5' RACE. TCRdb lists the instrument as Illumina HiSeq 2000. TCRdb reprocessed the raw reads; every CDR3 protein sequence is a single record, and DNA is not supplied. The sample's table lists a count of 150,000 to 200,000 distinct CDR3 sequences. The ten largest clones add up to 15% to 20% of the sample. The sequencing input was blood T cells: a sorted CD56 or NKG2C T cell subset, CD4+ or CD8+ T cells, or bulk PBMC T cells (not recorded which). The receptors originated from a woman between 18 and 75 years old in good health.

V usage is TRBV12-3 or TRBV12-4 and J usage is TRBJ1-1; TCRdb gives TRBD1 as the D gene, but with no DNA this cannot be confirmed. The length of the CDR3 is 18 residues. CDR3 protein: CASCPGRDWARKDTEAFF.

The CDR3 sequence: CASSPSGRESYEQYF. This rearrangement joins TRBV5-5 to TRBJ2-7; TCRdb outputs TRBD2, but without DNA this stays unchecked. The germline V gene encodes CDR1 SGHKS and CDR2 YYEKEE (reference sequence). The CDR3 length is 15 residues.

The chain recombines TRBV5-1 with TRBJ1-1. This CDR3 region has 14 residues. Germline loops: CDR1 SGHRS, CDR2 YFSETQ. CDR3 region: CASSGGQRQSEAFF. The full variable domain, in which reference TRBV5-1 and TRBJ1-1 provide the parts outside the CDR3, is KAGVTQTPRYLIKTRGQQVTLSCSPISGHRSVSWYQQTPGQGLQFLFEYFSETQRNKGNFPGRFSGRQFSNSRSEMNVSTLELGDSALYLCASSGGQRQSEAFFGQGTRLTVV.

The V gene is TRBV20-1, the J gene TRBJ2-7; no DNA is available, so the TRBD2 call from TCRdb remains unchecked. This CDR3 has 15 amino acids. CDR1 and CDR2 (germline): DFQATT, SNEGSKA (reference sequence). This chain's CDR3 is CSARDRRRAGYEQYF.

The gene calls are TRBV7-7 and TRBJ2-4. The CDR3 sequence is 13 residues long. CDR1 is SSHAT and CDR2 is FNYEAQ in the germline V gene (reference sequence). The CDR3: CASSPRGENIQYF.

The rearrangement links TRBV20-1 to TRBJ2-2; the TCRdb call, TRBD1, lacks DNA for checking. Looked up from germline, CDR1 is DFQATT and CDR2 is SNEGSKA (reference sequence). CDR3 size: 15 residues. CDR3 in amino acids: CSALRGQGAAGELFF.

V is TRBV5-1 and J is TRBJ2-3; TCRdb lists TRBD2, though no DNA is available to test this call. The CDR3 consists of 15 residues. Germline loops: CDR1 SGHRS, CDR2 YFSETQ. This chain's CDR3 is CASSAGTLSTDTQYF. The full variable domain, its missing parts supplied by reference TRBV5-1 and TRBJ2-3, is KAGVTQTPRYLIKTRGQQVTLSCSPISGHRSVSWYQQTPGQGLQFLFEYFSETQRNKGNFPGRFSGRQFSNSRSEMNVSTLELGDSALYLCASSAGTLSTDTQYFGPGTRLTVL.

The chain carries TRBV20-1 and TRBJ1-1; TCRdb lists TRBD1, though no DNA is available to test this call. The CDR3 extends over 14 amino acids. Germline loops: CDR1 DFQATT, CDR2 SNEGSKA (reference sequence). Here the CDR3 reads CSARGTWANTEAFF.